The TCR beta chain under discussion was sequenced for a study of CD8 T cells in Susac syndrome. Notes on the study in general: Acknowledgment was made by the study that its TCR sequencing and HLA analysis involved a relatively small number of individuals.

The ends lost 9 bases at V and 4 bases at J; junction bases unmatched: 3. The germline V gene has CDR1 SNHLY and CDR2 FYNNEI. The CDR3 covers 15 residues. As concerns this clonotype: Its target is unknown.

About 0.5 to 1 ug RNA was reverse transcribed with random hexamers. It was immunoSEQ multiplex PCR that amplified TCR beta CDR3 across 54 Vbeta and 13 Jbeta. From the immunoSEQ multiplex PCR reads, TCRdb called clonotypes with MiXCR, one entry per CDR3 protein. The repertoire holds tens of thousands of distinct CDR3 sequences, with around 94% as singletons. Sequencing targeted TCR beta in blood CD8+ and CD4+ T cells. Healthy donors acted as controls, with matching for age and sex. Material for sequencing was CD8+ T cells from PBMCs. The receptor was isolated from a human donor in good health. V is TRBV2 and J is TRBJ2-1; 16 nucleotides agree with TRBD2. The CDR3 spells CASLGLAGGYNEQFF. The CDR3 DNA sequence: TGTGCCAGTCTGGGACTAGCGGGAGGGTACAATGAGCAGTTCTTC.